The sequence of this T cell receptor beta chain was determined in a study of molecular identifiers for immune sequencing clone quantification. MiXCR was run by TCRdb on the PCR reads, yielding one entry per CDR3 protein. The sample lists about half a million distinct CDR3 sequences, under 30% occurring once. This clonotype has only a few counts. The antigen remains undetermined. Trimming cost V 3 bases and J 10 bases, with 15 bases left between them. Germline loops: CDR1 MGHRA, CDR2 YSYEKL. The CDR3 is 13 amino acids. Study observations and caveats: Among about a million naive cells, as was reported, spiked Jurkat TCR RNA from one cell was detectable. Clones exceeding 20 RNA copies carried over 99% of effector molecules but under 1% of naive-cell molecules.

Sample: naive CD8+ T cells from blood, with Jurkat cell RNA spiked in. Subset meaning: FACS-sorted CD8+CD4-CCR7+CD45RA+ naive T cells. The chain combines TRBV4-1 with TRBJ1-1; D might be TRBD1 (6 bases). This clonotype was obtained from a human donor in good health. Some libraries in this study had Jurkat cell RNA spiked in. Here the CDR3 DNA reads TGCGCCAGCAGCCATCCGGGGACACGGGGAGCTTTCTTT. Translation: CASSHPGTRGAFF.